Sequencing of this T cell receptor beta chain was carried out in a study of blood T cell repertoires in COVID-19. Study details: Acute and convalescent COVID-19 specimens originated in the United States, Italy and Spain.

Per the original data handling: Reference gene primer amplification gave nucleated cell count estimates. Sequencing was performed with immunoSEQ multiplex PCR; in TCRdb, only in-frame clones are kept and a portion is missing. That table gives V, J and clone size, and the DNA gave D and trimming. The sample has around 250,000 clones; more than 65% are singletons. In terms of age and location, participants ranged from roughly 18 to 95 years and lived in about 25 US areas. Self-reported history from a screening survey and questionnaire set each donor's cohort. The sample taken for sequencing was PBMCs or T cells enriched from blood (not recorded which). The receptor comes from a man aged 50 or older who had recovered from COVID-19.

The CDR3, as DNA: TGTGCCAGCAGTCGCCGGGACAGGGTTTCCACAGATACGCAGTATTTT. It translates to CASSRRDRVSTDTQYF. This chain uses TRBV5-4 with TRBJ2-3, with 9 bases identical to TRBD1. The germline V gene has CDR1 SGHNT and CDR2 YYREEE (reference sequence). This CDR3 has 16 residues. The ends lost 5 bases at V and 2 bases at J; junction bases unmatched: 9.